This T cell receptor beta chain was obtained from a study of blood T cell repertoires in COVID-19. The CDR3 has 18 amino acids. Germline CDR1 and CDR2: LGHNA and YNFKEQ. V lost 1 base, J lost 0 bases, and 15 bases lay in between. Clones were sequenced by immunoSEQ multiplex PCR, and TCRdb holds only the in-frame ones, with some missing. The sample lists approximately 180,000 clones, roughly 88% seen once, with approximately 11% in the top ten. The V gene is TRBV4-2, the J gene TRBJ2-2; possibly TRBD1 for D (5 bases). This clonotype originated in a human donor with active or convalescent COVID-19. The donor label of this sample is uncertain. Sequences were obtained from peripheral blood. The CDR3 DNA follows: TGTGCCAGCAGCCAAGGAGTAGTCGAGGACACGAACACCGGGGAGCTGTTTTTT. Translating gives CASSQGVVEDTNTGELFF.